A selection of T cell receptor beta chains follows, all from one sample in a study of T cell responses to AZD1222 COVID-19 vaccine. Generated by immunoSEQ multiplex PCR, the TCRdb table keeps only in-frame clones and is missing some. The sample carries approximately 130,000 clones, about 93% recorded once. The source was peripheral blood, collected on day 0 of AZD1222 vaccination. These receptor sequences come from an adult in good health. CDR3s include the opening cysteine and the closing phenylalanine or tryptophan. D genes are given only for firm matches. Clone size is shown for a subset of rows, as once, few, many or a class of expanded clone.

NA	NA	TRBV29-1	TRBJ2-2	CSVGGRGGELFF	TGCAGCGTTGGGGGGCGCGGCGGGGAGCTGTTTTTT
NA	NA	TRBV11-2	TRBJ1-2	CASSLAQGNGYTF	TGTGCCAGCAGCTTAGCCCAGGGGAATGGCTACACCTTC
NA	once	TRBV6-5	TRBJ1-2	CASSDRGGYGYTF	TGTGCCAGCTCAGACCGGGGGGGCTATGGCTACACCTTC
NA	NA	TRBV4-1	TRBJ2-3	CASSQDRTSTDTQYF	TGCGCCAGCAGCCAAGACCGTACTAGCACAGATACGCAGTATTTT
NA	NA	TRBV2	TRBJ1-1	CASSGGRSTEAFF	TGTGCCAGCAGTGGAGGCAGGTCCACTGAAGCTTTCTTT
NA	NA	TRBV5-1	TRBJ2-2	CASSPGTGNTGELFF	TGCGCCAGCAGCCCGGGGACGGGCAACACCGGGGAGCTGTTTTTT
TRBD1	NA	TRBV5-1	TRBJ2-6	CASSPGPGAGGSGANVLTF	TGCGCCAGCAGCCCCGGGCCAGGGGCAGGGGGCTCTGGGGCCAACGTCCTGACTTTC
NA	NA	TRBV11-2	TRBJ1-2	CASSLAGPVGGYTF	TGTGCCAGCAGCTTAGCAGGGCCCGTGGGGGGCTACACCTTC
NA	NA	TRBV7-9	TRBJ2-1	CASSLAPDPYNEQFF	TGTGCCAGCAGCTTAGCCCCGGACCCCTACAATGAGCAGTTCTTC
TRBD1	NA	TRBV7-9	TRBJ1-2	CASSSPETGTHGYTF	TGTGCCAGCAGCTCACCAGAGACAGGGACCCATGGCTACACCTTC
NA	NA	TRBV5-1	TRBJ2-3	CASSDSRSTDTQYF	TGCGCCAGCAGTGATAGCCGAAGCACAGATACGCAGTATTTT
TRBD1	NA	TRBV5-3	TRBJ2-2	CARSWEGTGTANTGELFF	TGTGCCAGAAGTTGGGAGGGGACAGGGACGGCGAACACCGGGGAGCTGTTTTTT
NA	NA	TRBV12-1	TRBJ1-2	CASHRVHHGYTF	TGTGCCAGCCACAGGGTCCACCATGGCTACACCTTC
NA	NA	TRBV29-1	TRBJ2-5	CSVEDPLPDKETQYF	TGCAGCGTTGAAGATCCCCTCCCAGACAAAGAGACCCAGTACTTC
TRBD2	NA	TRBV5-1	TRBJ2-5	CASSARLAAPGETQYF	TGCGCCAGCAGCGCCCGACTAGCGGCCCCGGGAGAGACCCAGTACTTC
NA	NA	TRBV18	TRBJ1-2	CASSSPTGGTRGYTF	TGTGCCAGCTCTTCGCCCACCGGGGGGACACGTGGCTACACCTTC
NA	NA	TRBV6-5	TRBJ1-5	CASSPQGIQPQHF	TGTGCCAGCAGTCCACAGGGAATCCAGCCCCAGCATTTT
NA	NA	TRBV6-5	TRBJ1-2	CASSYSEPQSGGYTF	TGTGCCAGCAGTTACTCTGAGCCACAGTCGGGGGGCTACACCTTC
TRBD1	NA	TRBV12-3/TRBV12-4	TRBJ2-7	CASSSGQSYEQYF	TGTGCCAGCAGTTCGGGACAGTCCTACGAGCAGTACTTC
NA	few	TRBV29-1	TRBJ1-3	CSGGRDGSSGNTIYF	TGCAGCGGCGGCCGGGACGGGAGCTCTGGAAACACCATATATTTT
NA	NA	TRBV6-1	TRBJ1-2	CASSEAAALGYGYTF	TGTGCCAGCAGTGAAGCGGCAGCCCTCGGCTATGGCTACACCTTC
TRBD1	NA	TRBV7-7	TRBJ2-2	CASRQGPNTGELFF	TGTGCCAGCCGACAGGGACCGAACACCGGGGAGCTGTTTTTT
NA	NA	TRBV30	TRBJ2-5	CAWSEETQYF	TGTGCCTGGAGTGAAGAGACCCAGTACTTC
NA	NA	TRBV19	TRBJ2-2	CASSILTGELFF	TGTGCCAGTAGTATCCTCACCGGGGAGCTGTTTTTT
NA	NA	TRBV27	TRBJ2-1	CASSTPGALYNEQFF	TGTGCCAGCAGTACCCCGGGGGCCCTCTACAATGAGCAGTTCTTC
NA	NA	TRBV3-1/TRBV3-2	TRBJ2-3	CASSPLEYTDTQYF	TGTGCCAGCAGTCCCCTTGAATATACAGATACGCAGTATTTT
NA	NA	TRBV9	TRBJ1-5	CASSGNGGPQHF	TGTGCCAGCAGCGGCAATGGGGGGCCCCAGCATTTT
TRBD1	NA	TRBV6-2/TRBV6-3	TRBJ1-1	CASSKQGGMAFF	TGTGCCAGCAGTAAGCAGGGGGGCATGGCTTTCTTT
NA	NA	TRBV4-1	TRBJ1-1	CASSQEKTEDYLNTEAFF	TGCGCCAGCAGCCAAGAAAAGACGGAAGATTACCTGAACACTGAAGCTTTCTTT
TRBD1	NA	TRBV7-9	TRBJ1-1	CASISYQGVDTEAFF	TGTGCCAGCATCAGTTACCAGGGGGTCGACACTGAAGCTTTCTTT
TRBD2	NA	TRBV4-2	TRBJ2-7	CASGPGGGSYEQYF	TGTGCCAGCGGACCAGGCGGGGGGTCCTACGAGCAGTACTTC
NA	few	TRBV7-9	TRBJ2-7	CASSPRWGAGSYEQYF	TGTGCCAGCAGCCCTCGCTGGGGAGCTGGTTCCTACGAGCAGTACTTC
NA	NA	TRBV19	TRBJ2-1	CASSPGLTSSYNEQFF	TGTGCCAGTAGTCCTGGACTCACAAGCTCCTACAATGAGCAGTTCTTC
NA	NA	TRBV29-1	TRBJ2-5	CSVVGGLRETQYF	TGCAGCGTTGTAGGAGGGTTGCGAGAGACCCAGTACTTC
NA	NA	TRBV19	TRBJ1-6	CASSPGGQGYNSPLHF	TGTGCCAGTAGTCCCGGTGGGCAGGGGTATAATTCACCCCTCCACTTT
NA	once	TRBV14	TRBJ1-1	CASSQGRYTEAFF	TGTGCCAGCAGCCAGGGGAGGTACACTGAAGCTTTCTTT
TRBD1	NA	TRBV5-6	TRBJ1-1	CASSFRDRDTEAFF	TGTGCCAGCAGCTTTCGGGACAGGGACACTGAAGCTTTCTTT
NA	NA	TRBV12-3/TRBV12-4	TRBJ1-1	CASRLGSHTEAFF	TGTGCCAGCAGGCTCGGGAGTCACACTGAAGCTTTCTTT
NA	NA	TRBV7-8	TRBJ2-3	CASSLVPGWTDTQYF	TGTGCCAGCAGCTTAGTTCCCGGATGGACAGATACGCAGTATTTT
TRBD1	NA	TRBV4-2	TRBJ1-1	CASSQLQGAGEAFF	TGTGCCAGCAGCCAACTACAGGGGGCGGGAGAAGCTTTCTTT
NA	once	TRBV7-2	TRBJ1-2	CASSYVPGDGYTF	TGTGCCAGCAGCTATGTCCCGGGTGATGGCTACACCTTC
TRBD1	once	TRBV3-1/TRBV3-2	TRBJ1-2	CASSQWDRGTANYGYTF	TGTGCCAGCAGCCAATGGGACAGGGGGACCGCTAACTATGGCTACACCTTC
NA	NA	TRBV19	TRBJ2-1	CASSIGQGLSYNEQFF	TGTGCCAGTAGTATAGGGCAGGGACTTAGCTACAATGAGCAGTTCTTC
NA	NA	TRBV29-1	TRBJ2-7	CSVLRNYEQYF	TGCAGCGTTCTCAGAAACTACGAGCAGTACTTC
TRBD1	NA	TRBV4-1	TRBJ1-1	CASSQAQGAGFNTEAFF	TGCGCCAGCAGCCAAGCACAGGGGGCTGGGTTTAACACTGAAGCTTTCTTT
NA	NA	TRBV19	TRBJ1-2	CASSRTPVGGIYGYTF	TGTGCCAGTAGTAGGACCCCTGTGGGGGGGATCTATGGCTACACCTTC
NA	NA	TRBV7-2	TRBJ2-6	CASSLAYVQGGANVLTF	TGTGCCAGCAGCTTAGCGTATGTACAGGGTGGGGCCAACGTCCTGACTTTC
NA	NA	TRBV10-3	TRBJ1-6	CAISGGSNSPLHF	TGTGCCATCAGTGGAGGCAGTAATTCACCCCTCCACTTT
NA	NA	TRBV3-1/TRBV3-2	TRBJ1-6	CASSQQNNSPLHF	TGTGCCAGCAGCCAACAGAATAATTCACCCCTCCACTTT
NA	NA	TRBV27	TRBJ1-5	CASRRGNQPQHF	TGTGCCAGCAGACGGGGGAATCAGCCCCAGCATTTT
NA	NA	TRBV5-4	TRBJ2-7	CASSLGGLSYEQYF	TGTGCCAGCAGCCTTGGGGGGCTCTCCTACGAGCAGTACTTC
NA	NA	TRBV7-9	TRBJ2-7	CASSPPRSSYEQYF	TGTGCCAGCAGCCCACCCAGGAGCTCCTACGAGCAGTACTTC
TRBD1	NA	TRBV5-1	TRBJ1-4	CASSFGTGDEKLFF	TGCGCCAGCAGTTTCGGGACAGGGGATGAAAAACTGTTTTTT
NA	NA	TRBV2	TRBJ2-5	CASSEERETQYF	TGTGCCAGCAGTGAAGAAAGGGAGACCCAGTACTTC
NA	few	TRBV6-5	TRBJ1-6	CASSPTGPNSPLHF	TGTGCCAGCAGCCCCACAGGACCGAATTCACCCCTCCACTTT
NA	NA	TRBV5-1	TRBJ2-7	CASSPRQSSYEQYF	TGCGCCAGCAGCCCACGACAGAGCTCCTACGAGCAGTACTTC
NA	NA	TRBV2	TRBJ2-7	CASSPSGGGYYEQYF	TGTGCCAGCAGTCCCTCGGGAGGGGGCTACTACGAGCAGTACTTC
NA	NA	TRBV10-3	TRBJ1-3	CAISDPGRLSGNTIYF	TGTGCCATCAGTGACCCCGGGAGACTCTCTGGAAACACCATATATTTT
NA	NA	TRBV12-3/TRBV12-4	TRBJ1-2	CASSFTGNGYTF	TGTGCCAGCAGTTTTACGGGGAATGGCTACACCTTC
TRBD1	NA	TRBV19	TRBJ1-4	CASSITQGEKLFF	TGTGCCAGTAGTATAACACAGGGGGAAAAACTGTTTTTT